A single sample is the source of the 2 T cell receptor beta chains below, sequenced in a study of T cell responses to AZD1222 COVID-19 vaccine. Assay used: immunoSEQ multiplex PCR; TCRdb lists only in-frame clones, some missing. The top ten clones hold 8.5% to 12% of a sample with some 180,000 clones, roughly 92% of them seen once. The sample was peripheral blood, taken on day 0 of AZD1222 vaccination. These receptors originate from an adult in good health.

This chain joins TRBV6-5 and TRBJ1-6; D remains ambiguous. The CDR3 sequence is 12 residues long. The ends were cut back, 6 bases at V and 7 bases at J, with 7 bases in the middle. Germline CDR1 is MNHEY and CDR2 is SVGAGI. CDR3 DNA: TGTGCCAGCAGACGAGGGAATTCACCCCTCCACTTT. Translating it yields CASRRGNSPLHF.

This clone was recorded once. This chain connects TRBV10-3 to TRBJ2-7; D uncertain. With 10 bases removed from V and 5 bases from J, the gap between germline ends came to 18 bases. This CDR3 is 13 amino acids long. CDR1 is ENHRY and CDR2 is SYGVKD in the germline V gene. The CDR3 sequence: CARAPSSTDEQYF. CDR3 bases: TGTGCCAGGGCCCCTTCGAGTACGGACGAGCAGTACTTC.